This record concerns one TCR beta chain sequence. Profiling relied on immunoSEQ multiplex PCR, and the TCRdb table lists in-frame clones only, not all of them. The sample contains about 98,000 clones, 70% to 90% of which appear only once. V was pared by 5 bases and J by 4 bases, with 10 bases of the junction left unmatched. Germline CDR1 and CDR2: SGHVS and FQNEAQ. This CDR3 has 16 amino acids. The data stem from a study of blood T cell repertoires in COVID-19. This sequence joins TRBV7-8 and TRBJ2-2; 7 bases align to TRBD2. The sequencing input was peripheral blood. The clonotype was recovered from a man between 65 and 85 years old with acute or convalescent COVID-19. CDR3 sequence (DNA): TGTGCCAGCAGCCTAAGACTAGCTGGTTCCACCGGGGAGCTGTTTTTT. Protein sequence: CASSLRLAGSTGELFF.